These T cell receptor beta chains were read from a single sample in a study of blood T cell repertoires in COVID-19. Measured with immunoSEQ multiplex PCR; TCRdb has only the in-frame clones, and not every one. Among over 250,000 clones listed, 75% to 90% were seen once. Specimen: peripheral blood. The source is a woman between 65 and 79 years old with COVID-19, enrolled during active disease. CDR3s include the opening cysteine and the closing phenylalanine or tryptophan. D genes are given only for firm matches. Clone sizes are given selectively: once, few, many, or a class where the clone is expanded.

d_call | j_call | clone_size | v_call | cdr3_aa | cdr3_nt
- | TRBJ2-7 | - | TRBV30 | CAWRRGYEQYF | TGTGCCTGGAGAAGAGGCTACGAGCAGTACTTC
TRBD2 | TRBJ2-1 | - | TRBV27 | CASRGGLAGSQSSYNEQFF | TGTGCCAGCAGGGGGGGACTAGCGGGGTCCCAAAGCTCCTACAATGAGCAGTTCTTC
- | TRBJ1-1 | - | TRBV28 | CASRTYPEPTKNTEAFF | TGTGCCAGCAGAACCTACCCCGAACCCACTAAGAACACTGAAGCTTTCTTT
TRBD1 | TRBJ2-2 | once | TRBV5-1 | CASSLRTGVPGELFF | TGCGCCAGCAGCTTGAGGACAGGGGTGCCCGGGGAGCTGTTTTTT
- | TRBJ1-6 | - | TRBV24-1 | CATHGELGSPLHF | TGTGCCACCCACGGGGAATTGGGTTCACCCCTCCACTTT
- | TRBJ2-1 | - | TRBV7-2 | CASSFEGGPHNEQFF | TGTGCCAGCAGCTTTGAGGGGGGGCCTCACAATGAGCAGTTCTTC
- | TRBJ1-1 | - | TRBV3-1/TRBV3-2 | CASSHWGVSDTEAFF | TGTGCCAGCAGCCATTGGGGGGTGTCGGACACTGAAGCTTTCTTT
- | TRBJ2-7 | - | TRBV14 | CASSRLVGEQYF | TGTGCCAGCAGTAGACTAGTCGGCGAGCAGTACTTC
- | TRBJ1-5 | - | TRBV27 | CASSRAWGLPAQHF | TGTGCCAGCAGCCGTGCCTGGGGCCTTCCGGCCCAGCATTTT
- | TRBJ2-1 | once | TRBV5-1 | CASSLVGSYNEQFF | TGCGCCAGCAGCTTGGTTGGCAGCTACAATGAGCAGTTCTTC
- | TRBJ2-7 | - | TRBV12-1 | CASSRGHYEQYF | TGTGCCAGCAGCCGAGGACACTACGAGCAGTACTTC
TRBD1 | TRBJ1-1 | - | TRBV2 | CASSSTGARTEAFF | TGTGCCAGCAGTTCGACAGGGGCGAGAACTGAAGCTTTCTTT
- | TRBJ2-5 | - | TRBV5-4 | CASSYSQETQYF | TGTGCCAGCAGCTACTCACAAGAGACCCAGTACTTC
TRBD2 | TRBJ2-5 | - | TRBV6-5 | CASSPGLARETQYF | TGTGCCAGCAGTCCGGGACTAGCGAGGGAGACCCAGTACTTC
TRBD2 | TRBJ2-1 | - | TRBV7-2 | CASNPGGLGNEQFF | TGTGCCAGTAACCCGGGGGGGCTAGGGAATGAGCAGTTCTTC
- | TRBJ1-4 | once | TRBV5-1 | CASSFDQREELFF | TGCGCCAGCAGCTTCGACCAGAGGGAAGAACTGTTTTTT